The 21 T cell receptor beta chains below come from one sample, sequenced in a study of cytomegalovirus exposure and HLA in healthy donors. The PCR had 60 Vbeta and 13 Jbeta primers. Clones were sequenced by immunoSEQ multiplex PCR, and TCRdb holds only the in-frame ones, with some missing. The sample carries under 120,000 clones, about 70% recorded once. Source material: PBMCs. Source of these receptors: a man aged 50-59 years in good health and CMV-seropositive.

The chain couples TRBV7-2 to TRBJ1-2; TRBD1 might be the D (6 bases). CDR3 length: 14 residues. Germline V CDR1 and CDR2: SGHTA, FQGNSA. With 3 bases removed from V and 4 bases from J, the gap between germline ends came to 12 bases. Here the CDR3 DNA reads TGTGCCAGCAGCTTCAGGGGCTACGGCTATGGCTACACCTTC. Its protein product is CASSFRGYGYGYTF.

This clone was seen a handful of times. The chain carries TRBV6-1 and TRBJ1-1; maybe TRBD1 (6 bases). The germline V and J ends were trimmed by 11 bases and 3 bases, with 13 bases remaining between them. The germline V gene has CDR1 MNHNS and CDR2 SASEGT. This CDR3 is built from 12 residues. The CDR3 here is CACVQGYTEAFF. CDR3 coding DNA: TGTGCCTGTGTACAGGGTTACACTGAAGCTTTCTTT.

The chain combines TRBV6-1 with TRBJ1-1, with D maybe TRBD1 (6 bases). CDR1 and CDR2 from the germline V gene are MNHNS and SASEGT. The ends were cut back, 3 bases at V and 10 bases at J, with 9 bases in the middle. The CDR3 has 11 residues. CDR3 nucleotide sequence: TGTGCCAGCAGTGAGTTAGGGGGAGCTTTCTTT. Translation gives CASSELGGAFF.

This chain joins TRBV4-1 and TRBJ2-2, with TRBD2 as a possible D gene (7 bases). Germline V gene lookup returns CDR1 MGHRA and CDR2 YSYEKL. The CDR3 runs to 16 residues. V dropped 4 bases and J dropped 4 bases, with 16 bases sitting between them. CDR3 sequence reads: CASSPTRGAFTGELFF. CDR3 DNA: TGCGCCAGCAGCCCCACTCGGGGGGCCTTCACCGGGGAGCTGTTTTTT.

The chain is built from TRBV5-4 and TRBJ2-3, with 16 bases that match TRBD2. The germline CDR1 and CDR2 sequences are SGHNT and YYREEE (reference sequence). CDR3 length equals 16 residues. V shed 4 bases, J shed 7 bases, and the junction held 6 bases outside the gene matches. CDR3 DNA: TGTGCCAGCAGCCCGGGGACTAGCGGGGGGGCACATACGCAGTATTTT. Its translation: CASSPGTSGGAHTQYF.

This rearrangement joins TRBV11-1 to TRBJ2-1; D may be TRBD2 (6 bases). V shed 5 bases and J shed 0 bases, with 14 bases lying between them. CDR1 is SGHAT and CDR2 is FQDESV in the germline V gene (reference sequence). The CDR3 is 16 residues long. The CDR3 bases are TGTGCCAGCAGCAGGCGGAGGGCCGGCTCCTACAATGAGCAGTTCTTC. This gives the protein CASSRRRAGSYNEQFF.

The V and J genes are TRBV9 and TRBJ2-1; TRBD2 matches at 8 bases. Germline V gene data show CDR1 as SGDLS and CDR2 as YYNGEE. CDR3 length: 16 amino acids. J was trimmed by 1 base and V by 7 bases; bases with no gene match: 10. DNA of the CDR3: TGTGCCAGCTCGGAGGTGACGGGGGGGTCCTACAATGAGCAGTTCTTC. Its translation: CASSEVTGGSYNEQFF.

The V gene is TRBV6-5, the J gene TRBJ1-1; 8 nucleotides line up with TRBD1. CDR1 is MNHEY and CDR2 is SVGAGI in the germline V gene. The CDR3 is made up of 13 amino acids. Trimming cost V 7 bases and J 2 bases; bases outside gene matches: 3. The CDR3 region is CASIDRGNTEAFF. CDR3 coding DNA: TGTGCCAGCATCGACAGGGGAAACACTGAAGCTTTCTTT.

This clone occurred a few times. This chain joins TRBV7-2 and TRBJ2-7; 9 bases match TRBD2. In germline, CDR1 is SGHTA, CDR2 FQGNSA. Trimming cost V 2 bases and J 3 bases; bases outside gene matches: 8. The CDR3 loop spans 16 amino acids. The CDR3, as DNA: TGTGCCAGCAGCTTAATGGCGATAGCGGGAGTCTACGAGCAGTACTTC. Translation: CASSLMAIAGVYEQYF.

CDR3 coding DNA: TGTGCCAGTGCCGGGATAGGGCAAAACATTCAGTACTTC. It yields the protein CASAGIGQNIQYF. This chain joins TRBV2 and TRBJ2-4; a possible D gene is TRBD2 (5 bases). CDR1 is SNHLY, CDR2 FYNNEI, per germline. V was cut by 9 bases and J by 5 bases, with 14 bases left in between. The CDR3 runs 13 residues. Together with reference TRBV2 and TRBJ2-4, the CDR3 gives the full variable domain: EPEVTQTPSHQVTQMGQEVILRCVPISNHLYFYWYRQILGQKVEFLVSFYNNEISEKSEIFDDQFSVERPDGSNFTLKIRSTKLEDSAMYFCASAGIGQNIQYFGAGTRLSVL.

The V call is TRBV19, the J call TRBJ2-7; 13 bases map to TRBD2. CDR1 is LNHDA, CDR2 SQIVND, per germline (reference sequence). After removal of 5 bases from V and 2 bases from J, the junction contained 3 bases not matched to a gene. The length of the CDR3 is 15 residues. The CDR3 protein is CASSWTSGSTYEQYF. CDR3 coding DNA: TGTGCCAGTAGTTGGACTAGCGGGAGTACCTACGAGCAGTACTTC.

The V and J genes are TRBV6-4 and TRBJ1-1; D is perhaps TRBD1 (5 bases). Trimming removed 6 bases at V and 0 bases at J, with 14 bases between. Looked up from germline, CDR1 is MRHNA and CDR2 is SNTAGT. This CDR3 region has 15 residues. CDR3 nucleotide sequence: TGTGCCAGCAGCCCTCGGGGGGAGATGAACACTGAAGCTTTCTTT. The encoded protein is CASSPRGEMNTEAFF.

This clone occurred once. CDR3 amino acids: CASSPLDRVDTGELFF. The CDR3 nucleotides are TGTGCCAGCTCACCCTTGGACAGGGTCGACACCGGGGAGCTGTTTTTT. This rearrangement joins TRBV18 to TRBJ2-2; 8 bases map to TRBD1. This CDR3 region has 16 residues. Trimming took 3 bases from V and 3 from J; bases not matched to a gene: 6. Looked up from germline, CDR1 is KGHSH and CDR2 is LQKENI.

This clone has a handful of counts. This chain links TRBV5-1 with TRBJ2-2; 11 positions agree with TRBD2. Germline V gives CDR1 SGHRS, CDR2 YFSETQ. Trimming at V came to 3 bases and at J to 1 base, leaving 5 bases not matched to a gene. The CDR3 totals 17 residues. This chain's CDR3 is CASSSTSGSVNTGELFF. In DNA, the CDR3 is TGCGCCAGCAGCTCAACTAGCGGGAGCGTGAACACCGGGGAGCTGTTTTTT.

This chain uses TRBV7-8 with TRBJ1-5; TRBD1 matches 7 bases. The germline gives CDR1 SGHVS, CDR2 FQNEAQ. V lost 4 bases and J lost 4; bases outside the gene matches: 4. The CDR3 is 14 residues long. CDR3 bases: TGTGCCAGCAGCTCTGGGACAGATAATCAGCCCCAGCATTTT. This codes for CASSSGTDNQPQHF.

The CDR3 nucleotides are TGTGCCAGCAGCCTGGAGGGGAAGGGGGGCTACACCTTC. It is translated as CASSLEGKGGYTF. The chain is built from TRBV5-5 and TRBJ1-2, with a possible D match to TRBD1 (5 bases). This CDR3 region has 13 residues. V was cut by 4 bases and J by 8 bases, with 15 bases left in between. Germline loops: CDR1 SGHKS, CDR2 YYEKEE (reference sequence).

The rearrangement uses TRBV5-5 and TRBJ1-4, with 8 bases fitting TRBD1. CDR1 is SGHKS, CDR2 YYEKEE, per germline (reference sequence). With V trimmed by 7 bases and J by 7 bases, 9 bases remained unmatched. The CDR3 runs to 14 residues. In DNA, the CDR3 is TGTGCCAGCGGCACCAGGGGGCCCGGTGAAAAACTGTTTTTT. Its protein is CASGTRGPGEKLFF.

The chain has TRBV14 and TRBJ2-1; 10 bases are a match to TRBD2. The CDR3 is 15 amino acids. Looked up from germline, CDR1 is SGHDN and CDR2 is FVKESK. V was clipped by 8 bases and J by 4 bases; unmatched bases: 8. CDR3: CASAEAGGAYNEQFF. In DNA form, the CDR3 reads TGTGCCAGCGCGGAAGCGGGGGGGGCTTACAATGAGCAGTTCTTC.

The rearrangement uses TRBV29-1 and TRBJ2-5; TRBD1 might be the D (6 bases). CDR1 and CDR2 (germline): SQVTM, ANQGSEA. Trimming stripped 8 bases from V and 0 bases from J, with 16 bases between. The CDR3 extends over 14 amino acids. The CDR3 loop is CSFEGQGHQETQYF. Here the CDR3 DNA reads TGCAGCTTCGAAGGTCAGGGGCACCAAGAGACCCAGTACTTC.

V gene TRBV9 combines with J gene TRBJ2-2; D possibly corresponds to TRBD2 (7 bases). This CDR3 contains 16 residues. With 1 base removed from V and 0 bases from J, the gap between germline ends came to 10 bases. Germline V lookup: CDR1 SGDLS, CDR2 YYNGEE. CDR3 sequence: CASSVREGANTGELFF. CDR3 in DNA: TGTGCCAGCAGCGTAAGGGAGGGGGCGAACACCGGGGAGCTGTTTTTT. Full variable domain (missing parts from reference TRBV9 and TRBJ2-2): DSGVTQTPKHLITATGQRVTLRCSPRSGDLSVYWYQQSLDQGLQFLIQYYNGEERAKGNILERFSAQQFPDLHSELNLSSLELGDSALYFCASSVREGANTGELFFGEGSRLTVL.

This clone has just one count. This chain joins TRBV5-1 and TRBJ2-1, with 7 bases matching TRBD2. The CDR3 contains 17 residues. The germline gives CDR1 SGHRS, CDR2 YFSETQ. Trimming cost V 3 bases and J 0 bases; bases outside gene matches: 9. The CDR3 sequence: CASSSSPSGSSYNEQFF. CDR3 sequence (DNA): TGCGCCAGCAGCTCCAGTCCTAGCGGAAGCTCCTACAATGAGCAGTTCTTC.